This T cell receptor beta chain was obtained from a study of a mutant IDH1 vaccine in newly diagnosed glioma. Clones were sequenced by immunoSEQ multiplex PCR, and TCRdb holds only the in-frame ones, with some missing. This table has about 45,000 clones, about 92% appearing once. The CDR3 has 14 residues. Germline loops: CDR1 LNHDA, CDR2 SQIVND (reference sequence). V lost 6 bases to trimming and J lost 3 bases, with 12 bases between them. Time point reported: week 35, safety follow-up. Each vaccine dose was 300 ug of mutant IDH1 20-mer peptide, with topical imiquimod. As regards this clone: What it recognizes is unknown.

This chain joins TRBV19 and TRBJ1-3; a possible D gene is TRBD1 (5 bases). The sequence came from a man between 45 and 60 years old with glioma. The sample in question was PBMCs, obtained from a glioma patient whose treatment included an IDH1 peptide vaccine. CDR3 residues: CASSLGHFGNTIYF. The CDR3 DNA reads as TGTGCCAGTAGCCTCGGACATTTTGGAAACACCATATATTTT.